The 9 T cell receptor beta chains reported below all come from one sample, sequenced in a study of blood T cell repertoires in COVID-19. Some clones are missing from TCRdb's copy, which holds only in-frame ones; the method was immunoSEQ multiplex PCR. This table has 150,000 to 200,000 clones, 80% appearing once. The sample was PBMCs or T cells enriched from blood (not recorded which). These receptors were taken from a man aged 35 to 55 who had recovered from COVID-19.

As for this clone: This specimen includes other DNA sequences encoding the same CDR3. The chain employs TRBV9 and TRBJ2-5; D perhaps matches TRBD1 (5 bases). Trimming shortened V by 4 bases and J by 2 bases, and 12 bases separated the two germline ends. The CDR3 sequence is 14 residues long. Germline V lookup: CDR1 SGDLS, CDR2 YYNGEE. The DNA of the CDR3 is TGTGCCAGCAGCCCGTGGGGCGGTCAAGAGACCCAGTACTTC. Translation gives CASSPWGGQETQYF. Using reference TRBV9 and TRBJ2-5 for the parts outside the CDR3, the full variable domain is DSGVTQTPKHLITATGQRVTLRCSPRSGDLSVYWYQQSLDQGLQFLIQYYNGEERAKGNILERFSAQQFPDLHSELNLSSLELGDSALYFCASSPWGGQETQYFGPGTRLLVL.

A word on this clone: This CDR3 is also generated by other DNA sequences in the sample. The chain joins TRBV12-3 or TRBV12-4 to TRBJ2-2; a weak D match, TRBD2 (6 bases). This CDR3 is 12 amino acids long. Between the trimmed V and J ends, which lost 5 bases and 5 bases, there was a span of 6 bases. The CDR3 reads CASSRGTGELFF. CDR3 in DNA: TGTGCCAGCAGTCGGGGGACCGGGGAGCTGTTTTTT.

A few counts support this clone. The CDR3 bases are TGTGCCAGCAGCGGGACAGGGACGAACACTGAAGCTTTCTTT. Translated: CASSGTGTNTEAFF. The chain uses TRBV9 and TRBJ1-1; 8 nucleotides agree with TRBD1. This CDR3 has 14 residues. CDR1 is SGDLS and CDR2 is YYNGEE in the germline V gene. V lost 3 bases to trimming and J lost 1 base; unmatched junction nucleotides: 2.

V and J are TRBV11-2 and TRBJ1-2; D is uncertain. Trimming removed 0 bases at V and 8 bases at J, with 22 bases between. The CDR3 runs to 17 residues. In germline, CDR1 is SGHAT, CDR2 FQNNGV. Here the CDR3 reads CASSLDVIGRHAKGYTF. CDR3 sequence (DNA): TGTGCCAGCAGCTTAGATGTTATAGGCCGACACGCGAAAGGCTACACCTTC.

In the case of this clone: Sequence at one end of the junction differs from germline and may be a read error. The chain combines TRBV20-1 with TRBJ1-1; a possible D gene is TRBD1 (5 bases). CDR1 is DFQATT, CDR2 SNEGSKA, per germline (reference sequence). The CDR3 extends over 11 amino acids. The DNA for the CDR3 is TGCAGTGCTAGAGGCGGGACTCCATTCCACTTT. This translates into CSARGGTPFHF.

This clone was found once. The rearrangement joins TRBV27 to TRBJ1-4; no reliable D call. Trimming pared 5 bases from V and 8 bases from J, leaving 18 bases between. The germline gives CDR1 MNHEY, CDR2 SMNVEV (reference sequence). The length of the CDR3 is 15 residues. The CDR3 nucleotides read TGTGCCAGCAGTGAAGAAGGGATGGGGAGGGAAAAACTGTTTTTT. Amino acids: CASSEEGMGREKLFF.

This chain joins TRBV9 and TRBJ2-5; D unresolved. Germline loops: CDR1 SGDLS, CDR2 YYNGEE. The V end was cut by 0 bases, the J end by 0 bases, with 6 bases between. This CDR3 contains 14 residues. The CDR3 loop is CASSVGYNQETQYF. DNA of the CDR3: TGTGCCAGCAGCGTAGGGTACAACCAAGAGACCCAGTACTTC.

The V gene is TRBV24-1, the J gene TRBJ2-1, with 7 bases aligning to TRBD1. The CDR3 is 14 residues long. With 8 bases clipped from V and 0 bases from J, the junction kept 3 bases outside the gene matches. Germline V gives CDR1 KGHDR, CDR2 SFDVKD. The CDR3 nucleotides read TGTGCCACCATGACAGGGAGCTCCTACAATGAGCAGTTCTTC. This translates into CATMTGSSYNEQFF.

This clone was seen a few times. The CDR3 protein is CASSFIAEDTIYF. For the CDR3, the DNA is TGTGCCAGCAGCTTTATAGCGGAGGACACCATATATTTT. The chain joins TRBV7-9 to TRBJ1-3; D remains unclear. The germline CDR1 and CDR2 sequences are SEHNR and FQNEAQ (reference sequence). V was trimmed by 3 bases and J by 8 bases, leaving 11 bases between them. The length of the CDR3 is 13 residues.